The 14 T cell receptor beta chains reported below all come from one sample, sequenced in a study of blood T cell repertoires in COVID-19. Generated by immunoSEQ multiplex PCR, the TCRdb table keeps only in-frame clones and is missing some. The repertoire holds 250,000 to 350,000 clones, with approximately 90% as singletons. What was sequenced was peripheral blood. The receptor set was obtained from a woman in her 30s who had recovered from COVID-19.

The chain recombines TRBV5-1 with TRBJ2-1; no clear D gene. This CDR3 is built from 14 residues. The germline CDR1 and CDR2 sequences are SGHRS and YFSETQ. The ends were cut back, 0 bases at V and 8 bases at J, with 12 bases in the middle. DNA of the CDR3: TGCGCCAGCAGCTTGGCAAGGCTAGTCGATGAGCAGTTCTTC. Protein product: CASSLARLVDEQFF.

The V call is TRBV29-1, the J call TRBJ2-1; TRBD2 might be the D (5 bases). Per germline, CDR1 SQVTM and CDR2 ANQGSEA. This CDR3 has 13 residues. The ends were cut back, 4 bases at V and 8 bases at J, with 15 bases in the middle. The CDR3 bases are TGCAGCGTTGGCCGGGGAGAGTTAGATGAGCAGTTCTTC. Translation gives CSVGRGELDEQFF.

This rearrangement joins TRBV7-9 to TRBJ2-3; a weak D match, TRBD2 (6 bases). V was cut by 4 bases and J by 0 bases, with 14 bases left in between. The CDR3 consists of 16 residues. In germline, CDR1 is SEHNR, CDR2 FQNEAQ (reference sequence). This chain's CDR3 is CASSSGLTDSTDTQYF. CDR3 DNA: TGTGCCAGCAGCTCCGGACTAACCGATAGCACAGATACGCAGTATTTT.

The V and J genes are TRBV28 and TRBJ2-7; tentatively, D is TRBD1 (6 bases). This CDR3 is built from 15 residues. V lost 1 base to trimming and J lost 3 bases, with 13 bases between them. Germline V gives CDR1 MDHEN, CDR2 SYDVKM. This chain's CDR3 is CASSLSQGIFYEQYF. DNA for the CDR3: TGTGCCAGCAGTTTATCCCAGGGGATTTTCTACGAGCAGTACTTC. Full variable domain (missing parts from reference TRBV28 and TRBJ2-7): DVKVTQSSRYLVKRTGEKVFLECVQDMDHENMFWYRQDPGLGLRLIYFSYDVKMKEKGDIPEGYSVSREKKERFSLILESASTNQTSMYLCASSLSQGIFYEQYFGPGTRLTVT.

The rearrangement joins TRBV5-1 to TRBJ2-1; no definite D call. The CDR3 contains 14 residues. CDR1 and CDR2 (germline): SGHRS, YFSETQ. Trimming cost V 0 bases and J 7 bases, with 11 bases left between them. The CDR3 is CASSLAYSINEQFF. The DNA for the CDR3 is TGCGCCAGCAGCTTGGCCTACAGCATAAATGAGCAGTTCTTC.

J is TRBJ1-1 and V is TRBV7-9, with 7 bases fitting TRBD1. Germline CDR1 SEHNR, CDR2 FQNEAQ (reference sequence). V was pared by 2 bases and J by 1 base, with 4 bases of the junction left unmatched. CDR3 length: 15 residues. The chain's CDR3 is CASSLSRTGNTEAFF. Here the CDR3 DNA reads TGTGCCAGCAGCTTATCAAGGACAGGGAACACTGAAGCTTTCTTT.

Here the CDR3 DNA reads TGTGCCAGCAGCTCGAGCGGGGTCATCTACGAGCAGTACTTC. Encoded protein: CASSSSGVIYEQYF. V usage is TRBV3-1 (or the pseudogene TRBV3-2) and J usage is TRBJ2-7; 7 bases line up with TRBD2. Germline V gives CDR1 LGHDT, CDR2 YNNKEL (reference sequence). The CDR3 contains 14 residues. J lost 3 bases, V lost 5 bases, and 7 bases had no gene match.

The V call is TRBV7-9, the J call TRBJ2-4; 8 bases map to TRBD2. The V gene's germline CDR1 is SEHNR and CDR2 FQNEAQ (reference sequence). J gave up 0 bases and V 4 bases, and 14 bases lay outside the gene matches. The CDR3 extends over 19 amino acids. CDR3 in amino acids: CASSYLSLRGGIAKNIQYF. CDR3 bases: TGTGCCAGCAGCTACCTCTCTCTTCGCGGGGGGATAGCCAAAAACATTCAGTACTTC.

CDR3 region: CASSDAGEQYF. The CDR3 DNA reads as TGTGCCAGCAGTGACGCGGGCGAGCAGTACTTC. The chain carries TRBV6-1 and TRBJ2-7; D perhaps matches TRBD2 (5 bases). CDR3 size: 11 residues. Trimming cost V 3 bases and J 6 bases, with 6 bases left between them. Germline V gene sequence: CDR1 MNHNS, CDR2 SASEGT.

CDR3 protein: CASISGSNQPQHF. The DNA of the CDR3 is TGTGCCAGCATTTCCGGTAGCAATCAGCCCCAGCATTTT. This chain links TRBV27 with TRBJ1-5; D is undetermined. Per germline, CDR1 MNHEY and CDR2 SMNVEV (reference sequence). V was clipped by 7 bases and J by 0 bases, with 7 bases between them. CDR3 length: 13 amino acids.

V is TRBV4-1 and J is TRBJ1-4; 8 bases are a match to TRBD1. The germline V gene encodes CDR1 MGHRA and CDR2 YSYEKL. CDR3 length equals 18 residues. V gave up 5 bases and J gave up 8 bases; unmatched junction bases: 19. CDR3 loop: CASSFNTGTGVLGEKLFF. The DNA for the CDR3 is TGCGCCAGCAGCTTTAATACCGGGACAGGAGTATTAGGAGAAAAACTGTTTTTT.

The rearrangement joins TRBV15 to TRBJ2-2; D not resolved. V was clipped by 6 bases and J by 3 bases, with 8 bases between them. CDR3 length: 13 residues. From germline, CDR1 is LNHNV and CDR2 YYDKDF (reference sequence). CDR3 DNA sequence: TGTGCCACCAGTAGGCAGGACACCGGGGAGCTGTTTTTT. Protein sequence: CATSRQDTGELFF. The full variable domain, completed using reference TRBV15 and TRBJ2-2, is DAMVIQNPRYQVTQFGKPVTLSCSQTLNHNVMYWYQQKSSQAPKLLFHYYDKDFNNEADTPDNFQSRRPNTSFCFLDIRSPGLGDTAMYLCATSRQDTGELFFGEGSRLTVL.

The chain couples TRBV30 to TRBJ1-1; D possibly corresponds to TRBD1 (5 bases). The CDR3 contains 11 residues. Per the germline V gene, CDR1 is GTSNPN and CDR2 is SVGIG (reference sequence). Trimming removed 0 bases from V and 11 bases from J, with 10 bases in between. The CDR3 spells CAWSVQGPAFF. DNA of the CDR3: TGTGCCTGGAGTGTGCAGGGCCCTGCTTTCTTT.

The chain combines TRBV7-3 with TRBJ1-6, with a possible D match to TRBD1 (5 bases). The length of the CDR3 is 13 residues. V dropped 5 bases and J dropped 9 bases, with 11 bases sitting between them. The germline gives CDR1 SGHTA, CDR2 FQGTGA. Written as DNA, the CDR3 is TGTGCCAGCAGCCGGGGGGTAGGTTCACCCCTCCACTTT. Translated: CASSRGVGSPLHF.